This TCR beta chain was sequenced in a study of shared clonotypes between healthy human individuals (dated by TCRdb to 2020 to 2022). As for the study more broadly: The cohort included a few men and a couple of women between 18 and 49 years of age. For each donor, CD4 naive and CD4 memory were each given three plates, CD8 naive was given two plates, and CD8 memory was given one plate. To estimate repertoire size and how much clonotypes are shared between individuals, the study performed deep sequencing of blood TCR repertoires from about 5 healthy adults. Libraries were prepared and TCR repertoires were sequenced by different laboratories using diverse techniques, in order to increase sequencing depth and limit assay-specific biases. Each donor's leukapheresis produced roughly between roughly 0.94 and 9.5 billion PBMCs. Results and caveats for the whole study, not just this receptor: Around 5% of naive CD4, roughly 3.5% of naive CD8, about 2.4% of memory CD4, and approximately 0.4% of memory CD8 clonotypes were shared across a few donors. The genetic and exposure-history diversity represented was limited by the small number of donors. Sampling was restricted to blood, and TCR repertoires in tissues likely differ from the TCR repertoires found in blood. Pairwise subsampling led to the expectation that sequencing depth would affect the degree of clonotype sharing among donors. Compared with non-shared clonotypes, the clonotypes found in all four sorted-subset donors had higher generation probabilities. Naive subsets generally had larger estimated clonotype richness than memory subsets. Even with the large sequencing depth, rarefaction of the sorted-subset datasets indicated that sequencing was incomplete.

For this clone: No antigen is known for it. One base away there is no much larger clone; base qualities are not given.

Using the deep immunoSEQ assay, multiplex PCR amplified TCR CDR3 regions from genomic DNA. Genomic DNA extracted from each cell subset was distributed evenly over all wells of several immunoSEQ 96-well plates, and each plate served as one replicate. Each replicate PCR for sorted subsets received approximately 220 ng genomic DNA, equal to roughly 33,000 T cell genomes. Purified libraries were measured with a Qubit 3.0 fluorometer, size-checked on a Bioanalyzer 2100, and measured again with the KAPA Library Quantification kit. Every immunoSEQ 96-well plate was sequenced on a dedicated single-read 150-cycle Illumina NextSeq 550 flow cell. In the authors' own workflow: The immunoSEQ output contained only junctional sequences without quality scores, so filtering could not match that applied to full-length reads. To assign V/J genes and CDR3, sequences were annotated using PyIR, a Python wrapper for IgBLAST v1.9, with IMGT germline references. Any read was removed if the V/J assignment was weak (E-value above 1e-6), the CDR3 was missing, or the read contained stop codons, out-of-frame junctions, or ambiguous translated residues. A V3J clonotype was defined by an identical inferred V gene, J gene, and CDR3 amino acid sequence. Percentage overlap between repertoires was calculated by dividing the number of shared unique clonotypes by the size of the smaller repertoire. Richness of each repertoire was evaluated using RTK rarefaction, the Chao1 estimator, and Recon v2.1 estimates of unobserved clonotypes. For all TCRbeta clonotypes obtained by the gDNA method from a few donors, generation probabilities were computed with OLGA. What TCRdb holds here is the immuneACCESS table cut down to in-frame rearrangements. Part of the clones is not present; checked against another copy, under half of the missing clones reflect an unresolved V gene, and the others are unexplained. V, J and clone size are those of that table, while D and trimming were read from the DNA. The sample table records about 1 million clones; about 70% of these occur just once. Jointly, the top ten make up over 1.3% of the sample.

Healthy HIV-negative adults with no recently reported acute infections or vaccinations were included as donors. Only Caucasian adults living in Nashville, Tennessee, USA were represented among the donors. CD4+ T cells were enriched through magnetic negative selection, after which naive cells were positively selected on CD45RA and the remaining negative fraction served as the memory subset. Blood was collected by leukapheresis, and PBMCs were isolated by Ficoll-Histopaque density gradient centrifugation and then cryopreserved in liquid nitrogen vapor phase. Purity and quantity of every magnetically sorted T cell population were checked by analytical flow cytometry. Genomic DNA was isolated from each sorted fraction and quantified by UV absorbance on a Nanodrop 2000c. Specimen: memory CD4+ T cells sorted from blood. The sample's cell subset or site label, decoded: CD45RA-negative fraction. The clonotype was recovered from a man younger than 35 in good health.

The nucleotides read TGTGCCAGCAGCTTACGGGACTATTATAACGAGCAGTACTTC. Its protein reads: CASSLRDYYNEQYF. This chain joins TRBV11-2 to TRBJ2-7, with 7 central nucleotides matching TRBD2. From a lookup of the germline V gene, CDR1 and CDR2 are SGHAT and FQNNGV. The CDR3 runs 14 amino acids, cysteine and phenylalanine included. Only the CDR3 DNA is retained, 42 bases long and in frame from the first base. Ends trimmed: V by 2 bases, J by 5 bases; bases unmatched to a gene: 6.